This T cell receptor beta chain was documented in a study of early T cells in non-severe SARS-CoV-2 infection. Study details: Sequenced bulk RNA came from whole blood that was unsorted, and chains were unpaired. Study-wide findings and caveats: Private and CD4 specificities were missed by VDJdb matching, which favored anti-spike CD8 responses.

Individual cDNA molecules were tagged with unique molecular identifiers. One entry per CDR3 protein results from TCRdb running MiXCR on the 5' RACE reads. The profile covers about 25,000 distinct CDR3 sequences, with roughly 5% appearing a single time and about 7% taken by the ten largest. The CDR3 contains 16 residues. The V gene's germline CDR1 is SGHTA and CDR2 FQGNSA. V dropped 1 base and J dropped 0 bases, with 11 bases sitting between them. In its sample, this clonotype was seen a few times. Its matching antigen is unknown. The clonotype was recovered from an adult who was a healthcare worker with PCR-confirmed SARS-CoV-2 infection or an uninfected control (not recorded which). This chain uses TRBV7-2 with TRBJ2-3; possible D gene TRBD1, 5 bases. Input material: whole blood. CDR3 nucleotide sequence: TGTGCCAGCAGCTTAGTAGGGGTTGGGAGCACAGATACGCAGTATTTT. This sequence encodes CASSLVGVGSTDTQYF.